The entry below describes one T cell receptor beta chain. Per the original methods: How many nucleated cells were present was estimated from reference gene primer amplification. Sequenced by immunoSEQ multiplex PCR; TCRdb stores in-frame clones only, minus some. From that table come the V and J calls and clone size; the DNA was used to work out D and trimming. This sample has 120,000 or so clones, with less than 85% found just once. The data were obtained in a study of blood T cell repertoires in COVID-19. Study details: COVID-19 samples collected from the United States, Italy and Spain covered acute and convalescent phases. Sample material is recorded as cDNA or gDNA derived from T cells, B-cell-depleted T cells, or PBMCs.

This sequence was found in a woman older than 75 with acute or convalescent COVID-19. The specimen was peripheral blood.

CDR3 sequence (DNA): TGTGCCATCAGTGAGCCAGGACAGGTGCTCTACGAGCAGTACTTC. Translated: CAISEPGQVLYEQYF. The rearrangement joins TRBV10-3 to TRBJ2-7, with TRBD1 identical over 7 bases. The ends lost 2 bases at V and 3 bases at J; junction bases unmatched: 7. This CDR3 contains 15 residues. Germline lookup yields CDR1 ENHRY and CDR2 SYGVKD.